This TCR beta chain was recorded in a study of blood T cells in healthy people across ages (dated by TCRdb to the mid-2010s). Notes on the research overall: In model experiments, template switching captured roughly one uniquely barcoded TCR beta cDNA molecule for every two T cells. To track age-related changes in TCR beta repertoire diversity, the study relied on deep sequencing normalized with unique cDNA molecular identifiers. The donors were split into four age groups: young (average around 15 years), middle-aged (about 40), aged (over 55) and long-lived (about 74). To avoid experimental bias, donors of different ages were randomly spread across the sequencing lanes. The study analyzed two additional independent replicas of 1 million unique cDNA reads from the same blood draw for two donors, one aged 18 to 30 and one aged 80 or older.

Receptor libraries were prepared by 5' RACE. The sequencer listed for this sample is Illumina HiSeq 2500. A second PCR of roughly 7 to 11 cycles was run with a J-beta primer mix and a sample-barcoded 5' primer. Each TCR beta cDNA molecule received a unique molecular identifier from a template-switch 5' adaptor carrying 12 random nucleotides. Each sample yielded at least 2.5 million CDR3-containing paired-end reads. The Mint cDNA synthesis kit, primed by a TRBC-specific oligonucleotide, was used to synthesize first-strand cDNA from all RNA. Following uracil-DNA glycosylase treatment, all cDNA underwent a first 18-cycle PCR with the universal primers M1SS and BC2_uni_R. The authors processed their data as follows. For normalization, 1 million high-quality reads, each with a distinct molecular identifier, were randomly selected from each sample. Instead of being binned into consensus sequences, reads that shared molecular identifiers were thrown out. MiTCR, set to a Q25 quality threshold and the strictest error-elimination algorithm, was used for CDR3 identification, clonotype clustering and error correction. Lower-bound total TCR beta diversity was estimated with a nonparametric unseen species model using Euler transformation. TCRdb reprocessed the public reads (quality trimming at Q25 with fastp, clone calling with MiXCR) and kept in-frame beta chains. Entries that share a CDR3 protein sequence are merged under the most common genes and DNA. It is TCRdb's table, rather than the study itself, that gives the V and J calls and clone size. The sample includes 1.5 million to 2 million distinct CDR3 sequences, with roughly 50% observed a single time. Of the sample, approximately 2% falls within the top ten clones.

Donors were 35 to 40 systemically healthy Caucasian individuals from Russia aged roughly 6 to 100 years. Around 10 milliliters of peripheral blood were collected from each donor into EDTA-treated Vacutainer tubes. PBMCs were isolated by Ficoll-Paque density-gradient centrifugation, with at least 7 million obtained per sample. Trizol reagent was used to extract total RNA from the PBMCs, yielding at least 6 micrograms per sample. The percentages of naive CD45RAhigh/CD27high T cells were determined by flow cytometry on a PBMC aliquot from every donor. Of note for this clonotype: No antigen is known for it. Per-nucleotide qualities are absent, and no much larger clonotype sits a single base away.

The CDR3 measures 15 amino acids from cysteine to phenylalanine. The sequence is cut down to CDR3 DNA, 45 bases in frame from base 1. V loses 2 bases, J loses 0 bases, and the germline ends lie 9 bases apart. Taken from the germline V gene (reference sequence), the CDR1 and CDR2 loops are SGHAT and FQDESV. What the authors observed across the whole study: Because the CMV infection status of the donors was unknown, age-related changes in expanded clonotypes may potentially have been confounded. The percentage of naive T cells measured by flow cytometry correlated strongly with observed TCR beta diversity. Because profiling used bulk unsorted PBMCs, naive and antigen-experienced compartments could not be compared conclusively. The long-lived group showed more naive CD4+ T cells, fewer expanded clones and increased TCR diversity than the aged group, suggesting age selection. Observed TCR beta diversity per million T cells fell roughly linearly with age, and a significant reduction was already apparent by age about 36. Estimates of total diversity based on one million sequenced T cells were considered lower bounds and underestimates.

Input material: blood. The chain joins TRBV11-1 to TRBJ2-3; the D gene cannot be resolved reliably. This TCR derives from a woman aged 40 to 49 in good health. The bases are TGTGCCAGCAGCTTATTTTCCGGAAGCACAGATACGCAGTATTTT. This yields the protein CASSLFSGSTDTQYF.